The 9 T cell receptor beta chains in this list originate from one sample, sequenced in a study of long-term antiretroviral therapy in people with HIV. Sequencing relied on immunoSEQ assay v3.0, run at survey level. Profiled with immunoSEQ multiplex PCR; TCRdb holds only in-frame clones, not every one. This repertoire shows about 24,000 clones, approximately 80% found once; its top ten account for about 2.4%. The sample here was unsorted PBMCs, taken 3 years after starting antiretroviral therapy. These receptors originate from a man aged 45-60 years with HIV.

This clone was recorded a few times. The gene calls are TRBV19 and TRBJ2-7; no reliable D call. CDR1 LNHDA and CDR2 SQIVND come from the germline V gene (reference sequence). This CDR3 spans 15 amino acids. Trimming removed 6 bases at V and 1 base at J, with 16 bases between. CDR3 amino acids: CASSPLKASSYEQYF. The CDR3 bases are TGTGCCAGTAGCCCTTTGAAGGCGTCGTCCTACGAGCAGTACTTC.

The V call is TRBV5-1, the J call TRBJ1-3, with 8 positions matching TRBD1. The J segment lost 2 bases and the V segment lost 0 bases, leaving 4 bases of the junction unmatched. The CDR3 spans 16 residues. CDR1 and CDR2 (germline): SGHRS, YFSETQ. CDR3 amino acids: CASSLATGVAGNTIYF. The CDR3 DNA is TGCGCCAGCAGCTTGGCGACAGGGGTAGCTGGAAACACCATATATTTT. The entire variable domain, with the rest obtained from reference TRBV5-1 and TRBJ1-3, is as follows: KAGVTQTPRYLIKTRGQQVTLSCSPISGHRSVSWYQQTPGQGLQFLFEYFSETQRNKGNFPGRFSGRQFSNSRSEMNVSTLELGDSALYLCASSLATGVAGNTIYFGEGSWLTVV.

This clone showed up just once. The chain uses TRBV6-4 and TRBJ2-3; no clear D. The CDR3 has 14 amino acids. V lost 2 bases and J lost 3, with 9 bases in between. Germline V gene lookup returns CDR1 MRHNA and CDR2 SNTAGT. In nucleotides, the CDR3 is TGTGCCAGCAGTGACACCGCAGGTACAGATACGCAGTATTTT. This gives the protein CASSDTAGTDTQYF.

V usage is TRBV7-8 and J usage is TRBJ2-2; no clear D. Germline V CDR1 and CDR2: SGHVS, FQNEAQ. The V and J ends lost 1 base and 2 bases respectively, with 11 bases between them. The CDR3 runs to 16 residues. CDR3 sequence reads: CASSLESGVNTGELFF. The CDR3 DNA reads as TGTGCCAGCAGCTTAGAATCAGGCGTTAACACCGGGGAGCTGTTTTTT.

This chain joins TRBV9 and TRBJ2-5; D is unclear. V was clipped by 4 bases and J by 4 bases, with 14 bases between them. The CDR3 consists of 14 residues. Per the germline V gene, CDR1 is SGDLS and CDR2 is YYNGEE. Written as DNA, the CDR3 is TGTGCCAGCAGCCCGGGCTTGGGTGGAGAGACCCAGTACTTC. This gives the protein CASSPGLGGETQYF.

The rearrangement joins TRBV7-2 to TRBJ2-5; maybe TRBD2 (5 bases). This CDR3 has 15 residues. V was cut by 3 bases and J by 4 bases, with 15 bases left in between. The germline gives CDR1 SGHTA, CDR2 FQGNSA. For the CDR3, the DNA is TGTGCCAGCAGCTTTCCCCGAGGACGGGGAGAGACCCAGTACTTC. Translated, it gives CASSFPRGRGETQYF.

J is TRBJ2-1 and V is TRBV9; 8 nucleotides match TRBD2. Losses at the gene ends were 0 bases for V and 4 bases for J; bases not matched to a gene: 6. There are 16 residues in the CDR3. The germline gives CDR1 SGDLS, CDR2 YYNGEE. This CDR3 is CASSVGAGESYNEQFF. Written as DNA, the CDR3 is TGTGCCAGCAGCGTAGGAGCGGGAGAATCATACAATGAGCAGTTCTTC.

This clone appeared a single time. The chain combines TRBV11-2 with TRBJ2-1, with D perhaps matching TRBD2 (5 bases). Trimming removed 4 bases at V and 0 bases at J, with 13 bases between. This CDR3 region has 16 residues. Per germline, CDR1 SGHAT and CDR2 FQNNGV. The CDR3: CASSSTERSSYNEQFF. CDR3 DNA sequence: TGTGCCAGCAGCTCGACGGAGCGGTCCTCCTACAATGAGCAGTTCTTC.

This sequence joins TRBV14 and TRBJ1-3; D is ambiguous. V was pared by 1 base and J by 2 bases, with 3 bases between. CDR1 and CDR2 from the germline V gene are SGHDN and FVKESK. The CDR3 contains 13 residues. The CDR3 is CASSQATGNTIYF. The CDR3 bases are TGTGCCAGCAGCCAAGCCACTGGAAACACCATATATTTT.